Below are 12 T cell receptor beta chains sequenced from a single sample in a study of neurological immune-mediated disorders. In TCRdb, the 5' RACE reads were re-called with MiXCR into one record per CDR3 protein. The sample has approximately 50,000 distinct CDR3 sequences, 10% seen once. Material: PBMCs. The receptor source for this set is a man between 65 and 85 years old with HTLV-1-associated myelopathy (HAM/TSP).

This sequence joins TRBV5-1 and TRBJ1-5; D gene unclear. Germline CDR1 and CDR2: SGHRS and YFSETQ. CDR3 length: 15 amino acids. The V end was cut by 0 bases, the J end by 9 bases, with 16 bases between. The CDR3 loop reads CASSLDDPLGTPQHF. The CDR3 DNA sequence: TGCGCCAGCAGCTTGGACGACCCCTTGGGCACGCCCCAGCATTTT.

This clonotype was counted many times. The rearrangement links TRBV20-1 to TRBJ2-1; 9 nucleotides line up with TRBD2. In germline, CDR1 is DFQATT, CDR2 SNEGSKA (reference sequence). The CDR3 has 14 amino acids. The ends lost 3 bases at V and 9 bases at J; junction bases unmatched: 9. CDR3 residues: CSASNPSGITEQFF. DNA of the CDR3: TGCAGTGCTAGCAATCCTAGCGGGATTACTGAGCAGTTCTTC.

The table lists this clonotype with many counts. The J gene is TRBJ2-2, the V gene TRBV7-9; 13 nucleotides agree with TRBD2. The germline V gene has CDR1 SEHNR and CDR2 FQNEAQ (reference sequence). The CDR3 has 21 amino acids. V shed 6 bases and J 0 bases; nucleotides not matched to a gene: 16. CDR3 DNA sequence: TGTGCCAGCAGTCCCACCCCTCCTGGACTAGCGGGAGCCGCGAACACCGGGGAGCTGTTTTTT. This translates into CASSPTPPGLAGAANTGELFF.

This clonotype was detected ten times or more. The J gene is TRBJ1-1, the V gene TRBV12-3 or TRBV12-4, with D perhaps matching TRBD1 (6 bases). The V end was cut by 9 bases, the J end by 11 bases, with 19 bases between. The CDR3 is 12 amino acids. CDR3 loop: CASGEQGVIAFF. In DNA form, the CDR3 reads TGTGCCAGTGGGGAACAGGGCGTGATTGCTTTCTTT.

There are many counts of this clonotype. CDR3 region: CASSSGRTPETQYF. DNA of the CDR3: TGTGCCAGCTCGAGCGGGAGGACCCCAGAAACCCAGTACTTC. The chain joins TRBV18 to TRBJ2-5, with TRBD2 identical over 9 bases. V trimming: 6 bases; J trimming: 8 bases; junction bases outside the gene matches: 10. Germline V gene sequence: CDR1 KGHSH, CDR2 LQKENI. This CDR3 comprises 14 residues.

This rearrangement joins TRBV5-1 to TRBJ2-2, with D hard to call. CDR3 length: 16 amino acids. CDR1 is SGHRS, CDR2 YFSETQ, per germline. The V gene lost 0 bases and the J gene lost 1 base, with 10 bases spanning the gap. The CDR3 region is CASSLVARLNTGELFF. DNA of the CDR3: TGCGCCAGCAGCTTGGTGGCGCGGCTGAACACCGGGGAGCTGTTTTTT.

This clonotype was seen ten or more times. A read error may be the cause here, since a much bigger clone is one base away. V is TRBV12-3 or TRBV12-4 and J is TRBJ2-2; no firm D call. V was clipped by 6 bases and J by 6 bases, with 5 bases between them. The CDR3 has 11 residues. CDR3 DNA sequence: TGTGCCAGCAGGAGGTCCGGGGAGCTGTTTTTT. Translation gives CASRRSGELFF.

This clonotype was seen many times. The genes are TRBV5-5 and TRBJ2-3; TRBD2 agrees at 8 bases. This CDR3 region has 15 residues. Germline V lookup: CDR1 SGHKS, CDR2 YYEKEE (reference sequence). V lost 2 bases to trimming and J lost 5 bases; unmatched junction nucleotides: 7. The CDR3 DNA is TGTGCCAGCAGCTTCACTAGCGGTGCTGGAGATACGCAGTATTTT. This sequence encodes CASSFTSGAGDTQYF.

In its sample, this clonotype was seen many times. V gene TRBV28 combines with J gene TRBJ2-7, with a weak D call TRBD2 (5 bases). V lost 6 bases, J lost 7 bases, and 22 bases lay in between. Germline-derived CDR1 and CDR2 are MDHEN and SYDVKM. The CDR3 consists of 15 residues. As DNA, the CDR3 is TGTGCCAGCAGCTGGAATGCGGACTCTACGAGGGAGCAGTACTTC. Its translation is CASSWNADSTREQYF.

The sample holds many counts of this clonotype. J is TRBJ2-1 and V is TRBV5-1; D is unresolved. This CDR3 comprises 14 residues. V was clipped by 0 bases and J by 4 bases, with 8 bases between them. CDR1 is SGHRS and CDR2 is YFSETQ in the germline V gene. The CDR3 protein is CASSLEGSYNEQFF. Written as DNA, the CDR3 is TGCGCCAGCAGCTTGGAGGGCTCTTACAATGAGCAGTTCTTC.

This clonotype was seen ten or more times. The rearrangement joins TRBV4-1 to TRBJ1-4; D remains unclear. Trimming shortened V by 2 bases and J by 8 bases, and 15 bases separated the two germline ends. The germline gives CDR1 MGHRA, CDR2 YSYEKL. The CDR3 runs to 15 residues. DNA for the CDR3: TGCGCCAGCAGCCAAACCGGCTTGGATGGCGAAAAACTGTTTTTT. This codes for CASSQTGLDGEKLFF.

This clonotype has a count of ten or more. The J gene is TRBJ1-2, the V gene TRBV7-2; weak D call: TRBD1 (5 bases). The CDR3 spans 15 residues. V lost 4 bases and J lost 6, with 18 bases in between. Germline loops: CDR1 SGHTA, CDR2 FQGNSA. For the CDR3, the DNA is TGTGCCAGCAGCTCCTCAGGGTTAAGGCAAAATGGCTACACCTTC. Protein sequence: CASSSSGLRQNGYTF.